The entry below gives a single T cell receptor (beta chain) sequence along with its context. What it binds is not known. This entry comes from a study of blood T cells in healthy people across ages. Overall study findings and caveats: The CMV status of each donor remained undetermined, and this could have confounded shifts in expanded clonotypes. With naive T cell percentage, TCR beta diversity showed a strong correlation. The authors considered diversity estimates from one million T cells to be underestimates.

CDR1 and CDR2 from the germline V gene are SGHRS and YFSETQ. Trimming took off 4 bases at V and 5 bases at J, with 18 bases between the two ends. This CDR3 spans 15 amino acids. PCR was performed a second time for about 7 to 12 cycles using a sample-barcoded 5' primer and a J-beta primer mix. Via MiXCR, TCRdb re-called the 5' RACE reads, giving one row per CDR3 protein. The sample lists about 570,000 distinct CDR3 sequences, about 27% seen once, with about 3.3% in the top ten. These sequences were also reported in another study, on T cells of mothers and their children.

The sample comprised blood. This rearrangement joins TRBV5-1 to TRBJ2-5; either TRBD1 or TRBD2 may fit D (6 bases each). The sequence was collected from a boy between 2 and 10 years old in good health. In nucleotides, the CDR3 is TGCGCCAGCAGCCTGTCGGGGGCCTCGGCGGAGACCCAGTACTTC. Translated: CASSLSGASAETQYF. Using reference TRBV5-1 and TRBJ2-5 for the parts outside the CDR3, the full variable domain is KAGVTQTPRYLIKTRGQQVTLSCSPISGHRSVSWYQQTPGQGLQFLFEYFSETQRNKGNFPGRFSGRQFSNSRSEMNVSTLELGDSALYLCASSLSGASAETQYFGPGTRLLVL.